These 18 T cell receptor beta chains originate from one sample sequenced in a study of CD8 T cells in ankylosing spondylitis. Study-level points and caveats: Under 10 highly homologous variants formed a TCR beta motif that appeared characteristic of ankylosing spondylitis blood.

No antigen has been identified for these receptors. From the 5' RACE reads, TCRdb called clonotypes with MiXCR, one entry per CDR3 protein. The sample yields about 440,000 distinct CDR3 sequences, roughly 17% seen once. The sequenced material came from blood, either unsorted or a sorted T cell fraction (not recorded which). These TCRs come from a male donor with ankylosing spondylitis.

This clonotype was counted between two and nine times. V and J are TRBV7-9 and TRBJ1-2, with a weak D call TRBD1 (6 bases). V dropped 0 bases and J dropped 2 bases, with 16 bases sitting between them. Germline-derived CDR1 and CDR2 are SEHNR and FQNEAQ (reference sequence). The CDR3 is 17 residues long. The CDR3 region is CASSLATGLGANYGYTF. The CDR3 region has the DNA TGTGCCAGCAGCTTAGCGACCGGTCTGGGGGCAAACTATGGCTACACCTTC.

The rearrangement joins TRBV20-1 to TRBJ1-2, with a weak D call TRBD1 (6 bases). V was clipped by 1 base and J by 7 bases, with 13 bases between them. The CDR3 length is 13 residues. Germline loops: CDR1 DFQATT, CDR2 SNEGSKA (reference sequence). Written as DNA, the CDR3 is TGCAGTGCTAGAGTTTCAGGGGTGGGTGGCTACACCTTC. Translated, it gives CSARVSGVGGYTF.

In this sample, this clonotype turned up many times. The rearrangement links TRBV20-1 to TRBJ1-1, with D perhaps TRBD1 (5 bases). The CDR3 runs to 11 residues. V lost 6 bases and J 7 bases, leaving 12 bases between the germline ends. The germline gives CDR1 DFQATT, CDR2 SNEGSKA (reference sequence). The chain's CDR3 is CSAIPTGEAFF. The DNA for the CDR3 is TGCAGTGCAATACCAACAGGTGAAGCTTTCTTT.

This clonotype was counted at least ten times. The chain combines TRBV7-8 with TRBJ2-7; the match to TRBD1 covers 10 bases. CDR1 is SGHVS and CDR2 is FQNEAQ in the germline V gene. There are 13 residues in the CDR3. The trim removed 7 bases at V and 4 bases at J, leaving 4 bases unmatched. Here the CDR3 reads CASNRDRGYEQYF. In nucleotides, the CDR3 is TGTGCCAGCAACCGGGACAGGGGATACGAGCAGTACTTC.

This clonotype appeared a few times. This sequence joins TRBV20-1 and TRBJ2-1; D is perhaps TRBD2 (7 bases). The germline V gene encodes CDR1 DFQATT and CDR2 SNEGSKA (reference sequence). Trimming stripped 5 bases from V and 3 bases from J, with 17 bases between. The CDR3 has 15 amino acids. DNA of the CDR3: TGCAGTGCTCCCCTGGCGGGGGCCCTCTACAATGAGCAGTTCTTC. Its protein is CSAPLAGALYNEQFF.

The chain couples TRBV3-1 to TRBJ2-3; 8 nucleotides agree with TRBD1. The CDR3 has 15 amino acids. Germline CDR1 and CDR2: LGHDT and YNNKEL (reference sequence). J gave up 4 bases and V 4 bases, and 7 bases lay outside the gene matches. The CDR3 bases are TGTGCCAGCAGCCCACGGACAGGGTGGGCAGATACGCAGTATTTT. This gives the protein CASSPRTGWADTQYF.

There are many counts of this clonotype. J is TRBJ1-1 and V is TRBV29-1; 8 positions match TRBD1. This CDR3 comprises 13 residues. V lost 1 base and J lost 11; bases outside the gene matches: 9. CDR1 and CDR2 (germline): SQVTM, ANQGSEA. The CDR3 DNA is TGCAGCGTTGAAGCTGCAAGGGACAGGAACGCTTTCTTT. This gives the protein CSVEAARDRNAFF.

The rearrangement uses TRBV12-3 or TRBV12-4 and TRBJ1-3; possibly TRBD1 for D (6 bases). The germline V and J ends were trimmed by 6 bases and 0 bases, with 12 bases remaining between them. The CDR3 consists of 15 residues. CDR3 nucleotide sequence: TGTGCCAGCAGCCTGGGACAAGACTCTGGAAACACCATATATTTT. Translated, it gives CASSLGQDSGNTIYF.

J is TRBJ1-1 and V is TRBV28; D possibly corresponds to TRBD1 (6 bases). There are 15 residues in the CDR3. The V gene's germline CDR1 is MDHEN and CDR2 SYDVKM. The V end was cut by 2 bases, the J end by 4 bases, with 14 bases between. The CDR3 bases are TGTGCCAGCAGTTTACTGGGGGCCGTGGGCACTGAAGCTTTCTTT. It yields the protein CASSLLGAVGTEAFF.

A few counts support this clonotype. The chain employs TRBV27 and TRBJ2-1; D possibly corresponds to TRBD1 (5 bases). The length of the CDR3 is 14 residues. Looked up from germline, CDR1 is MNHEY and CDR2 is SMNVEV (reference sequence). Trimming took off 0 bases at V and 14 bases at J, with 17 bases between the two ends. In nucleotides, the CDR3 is TGTGCCAGCAGTTTATCTTGGACACAAGGAGAAAAGTTCTTC. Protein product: CASSLSWTQGEKFF.

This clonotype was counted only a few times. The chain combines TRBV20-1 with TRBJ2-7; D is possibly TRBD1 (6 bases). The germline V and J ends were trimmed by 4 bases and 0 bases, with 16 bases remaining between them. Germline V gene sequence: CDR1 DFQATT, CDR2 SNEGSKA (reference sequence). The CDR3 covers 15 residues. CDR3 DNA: TGCAGTGCTATAGATGTCAGGGGTAGCTCCTACGAGCAGTACTTC. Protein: CSAIDVRGSSYEQYF.

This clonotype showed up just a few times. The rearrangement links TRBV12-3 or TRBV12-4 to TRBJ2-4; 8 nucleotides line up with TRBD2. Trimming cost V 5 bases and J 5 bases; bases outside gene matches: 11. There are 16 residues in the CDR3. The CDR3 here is CASSPEGLAGQNIQYF. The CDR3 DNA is TGTGCCAGCAGTCCCGAAGGGTTAGCGGGACAAAACATTCAGTACTTC.

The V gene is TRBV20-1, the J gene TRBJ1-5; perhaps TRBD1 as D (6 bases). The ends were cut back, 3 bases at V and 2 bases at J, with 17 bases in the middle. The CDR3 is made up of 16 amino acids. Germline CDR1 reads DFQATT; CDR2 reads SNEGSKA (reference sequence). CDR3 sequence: CSASQGPGTGNQPQHF. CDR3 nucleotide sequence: TGCAGTGCTAGCCAGGGGCCCGGAACGGGCAATCAGCCCCAGCATTTT.

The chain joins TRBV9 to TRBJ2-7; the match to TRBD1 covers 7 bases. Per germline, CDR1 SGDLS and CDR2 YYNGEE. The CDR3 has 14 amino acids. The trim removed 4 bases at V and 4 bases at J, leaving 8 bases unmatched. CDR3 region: CASSTDREPYEQYF. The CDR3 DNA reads TGTGCCAGCAGCACAGACAGGGAGCCTTACGAGCAGTACTTC. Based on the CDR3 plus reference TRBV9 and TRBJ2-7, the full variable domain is DSGVTQTPKHLITATGQRVTLRCSPRSGDLSVYWYQQSLDQGLQFLIQYYNGEERAKGNILERFSAQQFPDLHSELNLSSLELGDSALYFCASSTDREPYEQYFGPGTRLTVT.

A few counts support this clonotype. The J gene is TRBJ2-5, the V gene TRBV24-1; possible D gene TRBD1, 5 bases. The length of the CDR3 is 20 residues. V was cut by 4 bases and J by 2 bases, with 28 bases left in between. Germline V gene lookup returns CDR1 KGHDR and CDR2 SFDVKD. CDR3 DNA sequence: TGTGCCACCAGTGACCCCGCGACCGATCGAAGCTGGGGCGGTCAAGAGACCCAGTACTTC. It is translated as CATSDPATDRSWGGQETQYF.

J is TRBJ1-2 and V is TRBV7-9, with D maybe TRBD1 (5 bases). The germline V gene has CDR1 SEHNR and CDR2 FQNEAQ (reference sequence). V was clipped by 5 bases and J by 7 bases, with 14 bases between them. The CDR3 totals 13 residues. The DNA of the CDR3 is TGTGCCAGCAGCCCTTCCGGGGGTACTGGCTACACCTTC. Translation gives CASSPSGGTGYTF.

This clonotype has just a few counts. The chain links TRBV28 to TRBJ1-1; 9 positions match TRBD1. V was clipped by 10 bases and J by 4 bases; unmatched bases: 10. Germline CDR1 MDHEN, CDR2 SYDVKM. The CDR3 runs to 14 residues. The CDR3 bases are TGTGCCACTCTCCGGGACAGGGTGTCCACTGAAGCTTTCTTT. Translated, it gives CATLRDRVSTEAFF.

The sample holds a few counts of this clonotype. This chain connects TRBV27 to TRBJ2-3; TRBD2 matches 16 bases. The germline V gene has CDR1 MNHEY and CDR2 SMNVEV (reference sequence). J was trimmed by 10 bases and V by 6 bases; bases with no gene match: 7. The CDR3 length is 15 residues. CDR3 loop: CASRPGLAGGVSQYF. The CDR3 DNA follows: TGTGCCAGCAGACCGGGACTAGCGGGAGGGGTATCGCAGTATTTT.